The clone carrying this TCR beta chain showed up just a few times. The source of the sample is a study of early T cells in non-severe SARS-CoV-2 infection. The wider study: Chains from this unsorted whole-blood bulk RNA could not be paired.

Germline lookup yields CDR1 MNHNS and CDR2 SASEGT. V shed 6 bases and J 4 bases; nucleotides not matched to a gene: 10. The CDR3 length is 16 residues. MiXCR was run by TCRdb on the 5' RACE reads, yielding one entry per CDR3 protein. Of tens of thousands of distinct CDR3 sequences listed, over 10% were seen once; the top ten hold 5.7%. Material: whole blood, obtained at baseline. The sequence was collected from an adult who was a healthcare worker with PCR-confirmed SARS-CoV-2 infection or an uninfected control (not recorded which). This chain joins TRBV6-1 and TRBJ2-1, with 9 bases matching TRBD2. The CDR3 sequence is CASRSRAGGVYNEQFF. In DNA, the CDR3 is TGTGCCAGCAGGTCGCGAGCGGGGGGAGTTTACAATGAGCAGTTCTTC.